A selection of T cell receptor beta chains follows, all from one sample in a study of blood T cell repertoires in COVID-19. Only in-frame clones appear in the TCRdb table, and some are missing; sequencing was by immunoSEQ multiplex PCR. The sample shows 250,000 to 300,000 clones, over 75% of them seen only once. The sample comprised peripheral blood. The receptors derive from a woman younger than 45 with acute or convalescent COVID-19. Both conserved end residues are part of each CDR3. D genes are given only for firm matches.

d_call: TRBD2; j_call: TRBJ2-1; v_call: TRBV10-3; cdr3_nt: TGTGCCATCAGTCAGTCAGGGACTAGCGGGAGCTTGAATGAGCAGTTCTTC; cdr3_aa: CAISQSGTSGSLNEQFF
d_call: TRBD1; j_call: TRBJ2-5; v_call: TRBV7-3; cdr3_nt: TGTGCCAGCAGCTTAACTACAGGGGTCGGAGAGACCCAGTACTTC; cdr3_aa: CASSLTTGVGETQYF
d_call: NA; j_call: TRBJ2-3; v_call: TRBV6-2/TRBV6-3; cdr3_nt: TGTGCCAGCAGTTATCAGGGGACCACTCGCACAGATACGCAGTATTTT; cdr3_aa: CASSYQGTTRTDTQYF
d_call: TRBD1; j_call: TRBJ2-3; v_call: TRBV18; cdr3_nt: TGTGCCAGCTCACTGCGACAGGGCTCAGATACGCAGTATTTT; cdr3_aa: CASSLRQGSDTQYF
d_call: NA; j_call: TRBJ1-3; v_call: TRBV18; cdr3_nt: TGTGCCAGCTCACCTGCGGAGGTTGGAAACACCATATATTTT; cdr3_aa: CASSPAEVGNTIYF
d_call: NA; j_call: TRBJ1-5; v_call: TRBV2; cdr3_nt: TGTGCCAGCAGTGACGGGGGTAGCACCCCCCAGCATTTT; cdr3_aa: CASSDGGSTPQHF
d_call: NA; j_call: TRBJ2-5; v_call: TRBV21-1; cdr3_nt: TGTGCCAGCAGCAAAGAGCGGTATCAGCGGGCGTACCAAGAGACCCAGTACTTC; cdr3_aa: CASSKERYQRAYQETQYF
d_call: NA; j_call: TRBJ1-1; v_call: TRBV11-2; cdr3_nt: TGTGCCAGCAGCTTAGAGGGGCAGAACACTGAAGCTTTCTTT; cdr3_aa: CASSLEGQNTEAFF
d_call: NA; j_call: TRBJ2-1; v_call: TRBV7-2; cdr3_nt: TGTGCCAGCAGCTTAGCGAAGGGCCAGGGGCAGTTCTTC; cdr3_aa: CASSLAKGQGQFF
d_call: NA; j_call: TRBJ1-1; v_call: TRBV15; cdr3_nt: TGTGCCACCAGCAGAGATGCCGGGAACACTGAAGCTTTCTTT; cdr3_aa: CATSRDAGNTEAFF
d_call: TRBD1; j_call: TRBJ2-5; v_call: TRBV15; cdr3_nt: TGTGCCACCAGCCGGACAGGCACAAACCAGGAGACCCAGTACTTC; cdr3_aa: CATSRTGTNQETQYF
d_call: TRBD2; j_call: TRBJ2-1; v_call: TRBV6-4; cdr3_nt: TGTGCCAGCAGTTCTAGCGGGAGTAAGAATGAGCAGTTCTTC; cdr3_aa: CASSSSGSKNEQFF
d_call: TRBD1; j_call: TRBJ1-1; v_call: TRBV6-2/TRBV6-3; cdr3_nt: TGTGCCAGCAGTTACTCATCGGGAACAGGGGGCATCGTGAACACTGAAGCTTTCTTT; cdr3_aa: CASSYSSGTGGIVNTEAFF
d_call: NA; j_call: TRBJ2-1; v_call: TRBV14; cdr3_nt: TGTGCCAGCAGCCTCATGGGGGGATCTGGCAATGAGCAGTTCTTC; cdr3_aa: CASSLMGGSGNEQFF